This TCR beta chain was recorded in a study of T cell repertoires in cytomegalovirus infection. Regarding this clonotype: Its antigen is not known.

MiXCR, applied by TCRdb to the reads, yields one record per CDR3 protein. The sample contains roughly 570,000 distinct CDR3 sequences, around 40% of which appear only once. The TCR originated in a human donor in good health (CMV status not recorded). Some clones in this sample may be carry-over from other donors' samples. The material was cultured PBMCs, obtained from culture after CMV antigen stimulation.

Here the CDR3 reads CASRPFIDQPQHF. The DNA for the CDR3 is TGTGCCAGCAGACCCTTTATAGATCAGCCCCAGCATTTT. The chain carries TRBV6-1 and TRBJ1-5; D uncertain. The CDR3 has 13 residues. Trimming took off 6 bases at V and 5 bases at J, with 11 bases between the two ends. Germline CDR1 reads MNHNS; CDR2 reads SASEGT.